This T cell receptor beta chain was profiled in a study of cytomegalovirus exposure and HLA in healthy donors (dated by TCRdb to the late 2010s). For context, the study as a whole: According to an earlier analysis of 587 of the donors, 150 million to 200 million T cells yielded roughly 110 million unique TCR beta sequences and about 300 Gb of sequence data. All discovery cohort repertoires had been generated on a single sequencing platform. The number of typed donors differed by locus: about 629-640 for A, B, C, DRB1 and DQB1; approximately 540 for DQA1; some 590 for DPA1; and 450 to 480 for DPB1. Roughly 5 DR-DQ haplotypes were treated as single units for association and clustering because of strong linkage in the cohort. Both class I and class II loci were covered by HLA typing, at four-digit resolution. Of the roughly 400 genotyped donors, approximately 81% were placed in the genetic ancestry cluster associated with self-reported Caucasian donors. In a later genetic analysis, genome-wide SNP genotypes for about 60% of the 666 donors were used, and that subset was treated as a discovery cohort. Donor age, sex, ethnicity and CMV serostatus were compiled together with the repertoire data. The T cell repertoires of some 670 subjects were profiled by immunosequencing and related to cytomegalovirus serostatus. A later analysis re-analyzed previously published TCR beta repertoires from approximately 670 donors and added high-resolution HLA genotyping to study TCR occurrence patterns. Roughly 310 gigabases of sequencing data and approximately 85 million unique TCR sequences were included in an early release covering around 650 HLA-typed donors. The later analysis used no new phenotypic data to find candidate immune exposures, relying instead on TCR beta sequences and their occurrence across donors. An earlier analysis of around 640 of the donors used high-throughput TCR beta sequencing to judge whether each TCR beta V gene segment behaved as functional or pseudogenic. Among around 400 genotyped donors of the cohort, an average of about 240,000 unique TCR beta nucleotide sequences were sequenced per donor, roughly 18% of them non-productive. In addition to the first cohort of roughly 700 subjects, a separate validation cohort of around 110 different subjects was used. The study aimed to test whether cataloging public T cell receptors could reveal signatures of past pathogen exposure. To predict cytomegalovirus infection status, the study combined high-throughput TCR immunosequencing, statistical association of individual TCRs with disease status, and machine learning.

The germline V gene specifies SQVTM as CDR1 and ANQGSEA as CDR2. From the cysteine through the phenylalanine, the CDR3 covers 13 amino acids. The DNA shown is the 39-base CDR3, in frame from base 1. The junction carries 12 bases between V and J, which are trimmed by 4 bases and 5 bases respectively. Regarding this clone: No antigen is known for it. Base-call qualities are not available, and no considerably larger clone is one nucleotide away.

Study-wide conclusions, independent of this receptor: CMV serostatus was the only immune exposure information available for the cohort. A few of the identified cytomegalovirus-associated TCR beta chains were confirmed in vitro to be specific for cytomegalovirus antigens. Roughly uniform sequencing depth across donors was assumed in presence/absence analyses, although this assumption may not hold. Linkage disequilibrium might explain the correlated functional status among segregating V segments, but an unknown experimental factor could not be ruled out. A later analysis associated approximately 17,000 TCR beta sequences with specific HLA alleles at a false discovery rate of 0.05. This cohort had only TCR beta chains sequenced, and the lack of alpha or paired-chain data limited which features could be detected. In an earlier analysis of fewer than 750 of the donors, most TCR beta V segments were observed in productive rearrangements about 87% or about 30% of the time, broadly matching IMGT annotations. A further reported finding was that TCR beta sequences accurately predicted the HLA-A and HLA-B alleles for most subjects in the first cohort. A later analysis reported that several top co-occurrence clusters appeared linked to parvovirus B19, influenza, CMV and Epstein-Barr virus. Compared with the approximately 670-donor mean, donors in an Asian-associated ancestry cluster had fewer N-insertions in productive TCRs, according to a later genetic analysis. The 87-base-pair reads could not distinguish some IMGT-functional V segments, including TRBV6-2 and TRBV6-3, so those segments were excluded. Seventeen rarely observed V segments, including chromosome 9 orphons, were excluded from the earlier analysis of a few hundred of the donors because counts were too low. Strong co-occurrence of HLA alleles, especially DR and DQ, made assigning TCR associations to individual alleles difficult. In a later analysis, the rate of TCR association differed among HLA loci, with DRB1 alleles having the most associated TCRs and HLA-C alleles having the fewest. A later analysis found that HLA-associated TCR beta chains were more clonally expanded and had lower generation probabilities than equally common non-associated chains. In both the original and validation cohorts, the classifier was reported to diagnose cytomegalovirus status with high specificity and sensitivity. In a later genetic analysis, a missense DCLRE1C variant was associated with V-gene and J-gene trimming of TCR beta chains, and the association was replicated in an independent cohort. Most TCR sequences were seen in very few donors, while some public TCRs were found in many individuals. According to the authors, the approach could potentially be generalized to other disease states and immunological phenotypes. A later analysis found that most CMV-associated TCR beta chains appeared HLA-restricted, with HLA associations seemingly driven largely by CMV exposure. Because HLA typing was unavailable for some donors at each locus, only the typed subset was used in association tests. A group of highly shared sequence variants was considered likely to be a technical artifact of the sequencing pipeline. A total of roughly 160 TCR beta chains were listed by the study as associated with cytomegalovirus.

Libraries came from the immunoSEQ multiplex PCR assay. For the multiplex PCR, a mixture combining 60 forward primers for TCR Vbeta segments and 13 reverse primers for TCR Jbeta segments was used. The CDR3 region of rearranged TCR beta genes was amplified from genomic DNA with a multiplex PCR assay. On the Illumina HiSeq System, the amplified TCR beta libraries were sequenced as 87-base-pair reads. The authors' pipeline ran thus. Across the 670 or so repertoires, a later analysis counted approximately 83 million unique TCR beta chains, roughly 11 million of which were shared by at least two donors. Raw reads were error-corrected and collapsed into unique sequences with a nearest-neighbor algorithm that merged closely related sequences to remove PCR and sequencing errors. V, D and J gene segments were assigned by aligning CDR3 sequences to IMGT reference sequences. For a sequence to be retained, at least a six-nucleotide match to both a V gene segment and a J gene segment was required. A rearrangement counted as productive if the CDR3 had no stop codons and remained in frame with V and J, and every other rearrangement counted as non-productive. Following IMGT convention, CDR3 was defined as the stretch from the second conserved V-encoded cysteine up to the conserved J-encoded phenylalanine. In an earlier analysis of just under 600 of the donors, sequences lacking an unambiguous match to a single V gene segment were excluded. An earlier analysis of a few hundred of the donors classified V segments as functional when productive rearrangements were above 56.7% and as segregating when the standard deviation between donors was above 5%. A statistical classification framework was built for diagnosing cytomegalovirus status from the catalog of TCR beta chain sequences. In a later analysis, TCR nucleotide sequences were compared against IMGT/GENE-DB human TR gene sequences so that V and J genes could be assigned. The TCRdist pipeline was used in a later analysis to assign CDR3 sequences and most-parsimonious VDJ recombination scenarios. In a later analysis, every TCR beta chain was defined by the combination of its CDR3 amino acid sequence and its V-gene family, and reads without a unique V-gene family were dropped. In a later analysis, a few hundred highly shared, low-generation-probability nucleotide sequences were removed to address suspected cross-contamination and a sequencing artifact. In a later analysis, a clonal expansion index for each public chain was calculated from normalized within-repertoire ranks of inferred template counts. A later analysis computed generation probabilities with a VDJ recombination model fitted to out-of-frame rearrangements, and checked the results against IGoR. In a later analysis, TCR-TCR, TCR-HLA and TCR-CMV co-occurrence was scored with hypergeometric tests, and a repertoire-size bias correction was applied to TCR pairs. False discovery rates were estimated in a later analysis by permuting HLA or CMV assignments 20 times. In a later analysis, co-occurring TCRs were grouped using DBSCAN, and TCRdist sequence similarity was added for clustering within HLA-allele-positive subsets. Co-occurrence clustering excluded repertoires with fewer than 30,000 or more than 120,000 public chains, plus five with anomalous nucleotide sharing. The clones in this table, taken by TCRdb from immuneACCESS, are in-frame only. Not every clone is retained; where verified, under half of the shortfall comes from an unresolved V gene, and the cause of the rest is unknown. V and J calls plus clone size are reproduced from that table; the DNA served to infer D and trimming. The sample contains approximately 150,000 clones, 81% of them found a single time. Clones ranked in the top ten supply about 1.5% of the sample.

In total, just over 650 healthy bone marrow donors made up the cohort. At the time of sampling, all cohort members were nominally healthy, though unrecorded immune exposures were likely present. The donor tested CMV seropositive, placing the donor among the 289 seropositive members of the cohort. Every donor gave a peripheral blood sample, and the peripheral blood mononuclear cells from that sample were used for TCR beta sequencing. Genomic DNA was extracted from the blood cell samples with the Qiagen DNeasy Blood Extraction Kit. The TCR sequence derives from a man in his fifties in good health and CMV-seropositive. The chain was built from TRBV29-1 and TRBJ2-1; a confident D gene designation cannot be given. Sequenced input: PBMCs. The nucleotides read TGCAGCGTTGTTCCCCCCCGGGACAATGAGCAGTTCTTC. The encoded protein is CSVVPPRDNEQFF.